Below, 18 T cell receptor beta chains from the same sample are listed, as sequenced in a study of cytomegalovirus exposure and HLA in healthy donors. Primers: 60 Vbeta forward and 13 Jbeta reverse. The table came from immunoSEQ multiplex PCR; TCRdb's copy has only in-frame clones and leaves some out. In the table there are 170,000 or so clones, approximately 80% of which are singletons. The sequencing sample was made of PBMCs. The receptors shown here come from a woman aged 30 to 39 in good health and CMV-seronegative.

The chain links TRBV4-2 to TRBJ2-2; no definite D call. CDR1 and CDR2 from the germline V gene are LGHNA and YNFKEQ. This CDR3 has 12 amino acids. V was cut by 5 bases and J by 6 bases, with 7 bases left in between. The CDR3 is CASSSNSGELFF. The DNA of the CDR3 is TGTGCCAGCAGCTCCAATTCCGGGGAGCTGTTTTTT.

The genes are TRBV5-6 and TRBJ1-3; 10 positions agree with TRBD1. Germline CDR1 reads SGHDT; CDR2 reads YYEEEE. J was trimmed by 1 base and V by 2 bases; bases with no gene match: 3. The CDR3 covers 16 residues. The CDR3 loop reads CASSFGTGESGNTIYF. Written as DNA, the CDR3 is TGTGCCAGCAGCTTCGGGACAGGGGAATCTGGAAACACCATATATTTT.

This clone has a handful of counts. This chain joins TRBV6-6 and TRBJ2-4; D unresolved. Trimming removed 5 bases from V and 0 bases from J, with 11 bases in between. Germline lookup yields CDR1 MNHNY and CDR2 SVGAGI (reference sequence). This CDR3 region has 15 residues. For the CDR3, the DNA is TGTGCCAGCAGTCAAAAACAGTTAGCCAAAAACATTCAGTACTTC. Translating it yields CASSQKQLAKNIQYF.

The V and J genes are TRBV5-1 and TRBJ2-5; D unclear. Gene TRBJ2-7 matches the end of the DNA better, so the J call may be wrong. Germline loops: CDR1 SGHRS, CDR2 YFSETQ. The CDR3 is made up of 12 amino acids. DNA of the CDR3: TGCGCCAGCAGCTTGGGAGGCTACGAGCAGTACTTC. Its translation is CASSLGGYEQYF.

The V and J genes are TRBV5-1 and TRBJ1-4, with TRBD1 matching over 9 bases. Germline-derived CDR1 and CDR2 are SGHRS and YFSETQ. Trimming cost V 5 bases and J 8 bases; bases outside gene matches: 7. The CDR3 has 14 amino acids. CDR3 sequence reads: CASRIQGAGEKLFF. CDR3 bases: TGCGCCAGCAGGATACAGGGGGCGGGCGAAAAACTGTTTTTT. Looking up the rest from reference TRBV5-1 and TRBJ1-4 gives the full variable domain: KAGVTQTPRYLIKTRGQQVTLSCSPISGHRSVSWYQQTPGQGLQFLFEYFSETQRNKGNFPGRFSGRQFSNSRSEMNVSTLELGDSALYLCASRIQGAGEKLFFGSGTQLSVL.

This clone was counted a few times. This chain joins TRBV6-5 and TRBJ2-2; D not certain. The germline gives CDR1 MNHEY, CDR2 SVGAGI. The CDR3 contains 15 residues. V lost 2 bases and J 0 bases, leaving 7 bases between the germline ends. The CDR3 sequence is CASSYSNTNTGELFF. The CDR3 coding sequence is TGTGCCAGCAGTTACAGTAACACGAACACCGGGGAGCTGTTTTTT.

The chain uses TRBV29-1 and TRBJ2-3; 7 nucleotides align to TRBD2. V lost 4 bases, J lost 4 bases, and 2 bases stayed unmatched. Germline V gives CDR1 SQVTM, CDR2 ANQGSEA. The CDR3 loop spans 12 amino acids. DNA of the CDR3: TGCAGCGTTGTGGGGAGGGCAGATACGCAGTATTTT. Its protein product is CSVVGRADTQYF.

CDR3 DNA sequence: TGTGCCAGTAGTCAGGGCGGGAGGTTTCTTGGTTCCAATGAGCAGTTCTTC. Amino acid sequence: CASSQGGRFLGSNEQFF. This chain uses TRBV19 with TRBJ2-1, with 8 bases identical to TRBD2. J lost 6 bases, V lost 5 bases, and 15 bases had no gene match. The CDR3 spans 17 residues. Germline V gene sequence: CDR1 LNHDA, CDR2 SQIVND (reference sequence).

The chain employs TRBV18 and TRBJ1-1; a weak D match, TRBD1 (6 bases). CDR1 and CDR2 (germline): KGHSH, LQKENI. This CDR3 spans 16 amino acids. Trimming shortened V by 2 bases and J by 3 bases, and 16 bases separated the two germline ends. CDR3 sequence reads: CASSPRAGEGYTEAFF. CDR3 DNA sequence: TGTGCCAGCTCACCAAGGGCAGGGGAGGGCTACACTGAAGCTTTCTTT. The variable domain in full, completed from reference TRBV18 and TRBJ1-1, reads NAGVMQNPRHLVRRRGQEARLRCSPMKGHSHVYWYRQLPEEGLKFMVYLQKENIIDESGMPKERFSAEFPKEGPSILRIQQVVRGDSAAYFCASSPRAGEGYTEAFFGQGTRLTVV.

As regards this clone: The same CDR3 is also encoded by other DNA sequences in this sample. J is TRBJ1-2 and V is TRBV11-1; 9 bases line up with TRBD1. V lost 4 bases and J lost 2; bases outside the gene matches: 2. Per the germline V gene, CDR1 is SGHAT and CDR2 is FQDESV (reference sequence). This CDR3 region has 14 residues. The CDR3: CASSSDRGNYGYTF. CDR3 nucleotides: TGTGCCAGCAGCTCAGACAGGGGGAACTATGGCTACACCTTC. Filled out from reference TRBV11-1 and TRBJ1-2, the complete variable domain reads EAEVAQSPRYKITEKSQAVAFWCDPISGHATLYWYRQILGQGPELLVQFQDESVVDDSQLPKDRFSAERLKGVDSTLKIQPAELGDSAMYLCASSSDRGNYGYTFGSGTRLTVV.

This CDR3 is CASSPSAVSYEQYF. CDR3 in DNA: TGCGCCAGCAGCCCATCAGCGGTCTCCTACGAGCAGTACTTC. V is TRBV5-1 and J is TRBJ2-7; TRBD2 is a possible D gene (5 bases). The germline V gene encodes CDR1 SGHRS and CDR2 YFSETQ. CDR3 length: 14 amino acids. With 4 bases removed from V and 0 bases from J, the gap between germline ends came to 11 bases.

The chain carries TRBV10-1 and TRBJ2-3; tentatively, D is TRBD2 (5 bases). Germline-derived CDR1 and CDR2 are WNHNN and SYGVQD (reference sequence). The CDR3 runs 14 residues. The V gene lost 4 bases and the J gene lost 6 bases, with 14 bases spanning the gap. The CDR3 coding sequence is TGCGCCAGCAGTGGGAATAGCGAAGTGGATACGCAGTATTTT. Translating it yields CASSGNSEVDTQYF.

The chain is built from TRBV7-5 and TRBJ2-7; the D segment call TRBD2 is taken from the table without a DNA check. TRBV7-5 is an annotated pseudogene. The length of the CDR3 is 22 residues. CDR3 DNA sequence: TGTGTCAGAAGCCCCGACCTAGAAAACCGACTAGCGGGAGGGCCCTTTTCCTACGAGCAGTACTTC. It is translated as CVRSPDLENRLAGGPFSYEQYF.

This chain links TRBV4-1 with TRBJ2-7; TRBD2 matches at 11 bases. The V gene's germline CDR1 is MGHRA and CDR2 YSYEKL. The CDR3 runs to 17 residues. V was pared by 1 base and J by 6 bases, with 11 bases of the junction left unmatched. For the CDR3, the DNA is TGCGCCAGCAGCCAAGTTCTACTAGCGGGGGCTCAGGGCGAGCAGTACTTC. Translated: CASSQVLLAGAQGEQYF.

This sequence joins TRBV19 and TRBJ1-1; D remains ambiguous. Trimming left V 5 bases short and J 0 bases short, with 13 bases between. This CDR3 region has 15 residues. The germline CDR1 and CDR2 sequences are LNHDA and SQIVND (reference sequence). The CDR3 region has the DNA TGTGCCAGTAGTGTACATCCCCAGGTGAACACTGAAGCTTTCTTT. Translating gives CASSVHPQVNTEAFF.

The J gene is TRBJ2-5, the V gene TRBV7-8; 9 positions match TRBD1. The CDR3 length is 15 residues. The germline V gene encodes CDR1 SGHVS and CDR2 FQNEAQ. J lost 5 bases, V lost 7 bases, and 11 bases had no gene match. CDR3 DNA: TGTGCCAGCACCTCACAGGGGGCGTCGTGGGAGACCCAGTACTTC. Residues: CASTSQGASWETQYF.

The chain recombines TRBV13 with TRBJ1-4; 8 nucleotides align to TRBD1. The germline V gene has CDR1 PRHDT and CDR2 FYEKMQ (reference sequence). The CDR3 loop spans 16 amino acids. V gave up 5 bases and J gave up 6 bases; unmatched junction bases: 11. The chain's CDR3 is CASSPTRTGRDEKLFF. The CDR3 nucleotides read TGTGCCAGCAGCCCGACCCGGACAGGGAGGGATGAAAAACTGTTTTTT.

CDR3 DNA: TGTGCCAGCAGTAGTCCCGGGACAGGGAATGAAAAACTGTTTTTT. Translated: CASSSPGTGNEKLFF. V gene TRBV28 combines with J gene TRBJ1-4; TRBD1 matches 9 bases. The CDR3 loop spans 15 amino acids. J lost 5 bases, V lost 5 bases, and 6 bases had no gene match. The germline gives CDR1 MDHEN, CDR2 SYDVKM.